Listed below are T cell receptor beta chains from one sample, sequenced in a study of neoadjuvant anti-PD-1 for oral cavity cancer. Sequencing was performed with immunoSEQ multiplex PCR; in TCRdb, only in-frame clones are kept and a portion is missing. This table holds more than 9,500 clones, about three fifths found once. This material consisted of PBMCs, taken after nivolumab (anti-PD-1) treatment. The receptors stem from a person between 40 and 85 years old with oral cavity squamous cell carcinoma. CDR3s leave out the opening cysteine and the closing phenylalanine or tryptophan. Each record gives: clone size, J gene, V gene, CDR3 protein. Not all rows give a size; the values are once, few, many and, for expanded clones, a class.

few,TRBJ1-1,TRBV28,ASSPYPKGRTEAF
-,TRBJ1-1,TRBV5-1,ASRLTGTGRGNTEAF
-,TRBJ1-6,TRBV18,ASSPPEKSSYNSPLH
few,TRBJ1-1,TRBV18,ASSLRTGGTTEAF
-,TRBJ2-3,TRBV28,ASSLGPGRGPSTDTQY
-,TRBJ2-1,TRBV2,ASSVFQGLDEQF
-,TRBJ1-6,TRBV4-1,ASSQEGQLVNSPLH
once,TRBJ1-2,TRBV6-5,ASRPDRDLRGYT
-,TRBJ1-2,TRBV29-1,SVDVGTGRTGYT
few,TRBJ1-4,TRBV27,ASRSSGTGNEKLF
-,TRBJ2-5,TRBV7-2,ASSQQEGRETQY
-,TRBJ2-7,TRBV14,ASSQGGAGVSEQY
once,TRBJ1-1,TRBV11-3,ASSSTAGSNTEAF
few,TRBJ2-2,TRBV5-4,ASRKGGGATGELF
-,TRBJ1-1,TRBV20-1,SAPSGAES
once,TRBJ2-3,TRBV5-1,ASSQAGNTDTQY
-,TRBJ2-3,TRBV14,ASSERLSGTDTQY
-,TRBJ2-2,TRBV6-5,ASRYYTGELF
once,TRBJ2-5,TRBV15,ATSRDRGRGQETQY
-,TRBJ2-5,TRBV10-2,ASSESGSKGETQY
-,TRBJ2-3,TRBV5-1,ASSLAPGHPDTQY
-,TRBJ2-2,TRBV7-3,ASSLQESHTGELF